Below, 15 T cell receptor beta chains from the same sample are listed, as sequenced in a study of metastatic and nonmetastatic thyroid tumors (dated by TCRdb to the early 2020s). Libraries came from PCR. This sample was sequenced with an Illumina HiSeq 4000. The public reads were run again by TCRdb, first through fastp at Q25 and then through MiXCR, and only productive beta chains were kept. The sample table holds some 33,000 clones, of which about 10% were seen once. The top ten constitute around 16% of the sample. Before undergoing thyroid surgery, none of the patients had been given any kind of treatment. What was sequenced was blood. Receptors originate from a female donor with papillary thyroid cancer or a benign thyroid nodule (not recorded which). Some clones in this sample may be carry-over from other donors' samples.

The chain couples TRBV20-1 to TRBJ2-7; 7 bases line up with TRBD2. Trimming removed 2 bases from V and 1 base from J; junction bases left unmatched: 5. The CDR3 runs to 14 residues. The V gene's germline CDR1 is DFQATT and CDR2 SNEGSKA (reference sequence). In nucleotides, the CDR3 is TGCAGTGCTAGATCCACTAGCGCATCCTACGAGCAGTACTTC. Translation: CSARSTSASYEQYF.

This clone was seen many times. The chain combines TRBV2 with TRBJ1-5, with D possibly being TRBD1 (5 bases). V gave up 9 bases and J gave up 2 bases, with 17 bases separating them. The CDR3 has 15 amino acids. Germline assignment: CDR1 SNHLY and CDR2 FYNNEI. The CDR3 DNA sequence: TGTGCCAGTCGGGGGACCTTCGTCGGCAATCAGCCCCAGCATTTT. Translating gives CASRGTFVGNQPQHF.

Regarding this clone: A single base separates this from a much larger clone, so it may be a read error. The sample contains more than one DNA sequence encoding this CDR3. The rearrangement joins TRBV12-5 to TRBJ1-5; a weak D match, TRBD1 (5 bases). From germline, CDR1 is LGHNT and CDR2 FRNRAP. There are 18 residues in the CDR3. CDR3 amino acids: CASGLVLHDSSLDQPQHF. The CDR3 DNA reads TGTGCTAGCGGTTTGGTACTTCACGACAGTTCGCTGGATCAGCCCCAGCATTTT.

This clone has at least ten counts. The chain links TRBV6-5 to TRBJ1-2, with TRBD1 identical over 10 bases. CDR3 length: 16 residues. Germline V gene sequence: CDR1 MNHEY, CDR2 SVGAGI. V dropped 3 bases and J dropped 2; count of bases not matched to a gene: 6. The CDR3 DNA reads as TGTGCCAGCAGTTATGGGACAGGGGCCTTCAACTATGGCTACACCTTC. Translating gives CASSYGTGAFNYGYTF.

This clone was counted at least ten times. CDR3 in DNA: TGTGCCACCAGTGATTCAAAGGACAGGGTTTTACCCTACGAGCAGTACTTC. This encodes CATSDSKDRVLPYEQYF. This chain joins TRBV24-1 and TRBJ2-7, with 8 bases matching TRBD1. Germline-derived CDR1 and CDR2 are KGHDR and SFDVKD. The CDR3 loop spans 17 amino acids. Unmatched junction bases numbered 10, after V lost 2 bases and J lost 2 bases.

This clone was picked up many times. DNA for the CDR3: TGTGCCAGTAGTGGGGGACTCCTCAATCAGCCCCAGCATTTT. Its translation is CASSGGLLNQPQHF. The chain combines TRBV19 with TRBJ1-5, with a tentative D call TRBD1 (5 bases). The CDR3 totals 14 residues. CDR1 and CDR2 (germline): LNHDA, SQIVND (reference sequence). V was trimmed by 5 bases and J by 3 bases, leaving 11 bases between them.

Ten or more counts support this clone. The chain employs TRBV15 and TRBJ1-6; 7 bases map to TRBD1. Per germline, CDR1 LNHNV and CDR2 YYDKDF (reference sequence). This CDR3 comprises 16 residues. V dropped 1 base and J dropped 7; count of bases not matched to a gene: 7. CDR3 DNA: TGTGCCACCAGCAGAGGAAACAGGGGACGAAATTCACCCCTCCACTTT. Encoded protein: CATSRGNRGRNSPLHF. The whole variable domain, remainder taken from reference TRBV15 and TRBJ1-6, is DAMVIQNPRYQVTQFGKPVTLSCSQTLNHNVMYWYQQKSSQAPKLLFHYYDKDFNNEADTPDNFQSRRPNTSFCFLDIRSPGLGDTAMYLCATSRGNRGRNSPLHFGNGTRLTVT.

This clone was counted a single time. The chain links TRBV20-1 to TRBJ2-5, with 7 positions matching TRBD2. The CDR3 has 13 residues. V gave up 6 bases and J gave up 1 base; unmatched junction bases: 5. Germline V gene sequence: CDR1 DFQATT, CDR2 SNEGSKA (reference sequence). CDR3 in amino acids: CSATGLTQETQYF. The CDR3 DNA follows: TGCAGTGCAACGGGACTAACCCAAGAGACCCAGTACTTC.

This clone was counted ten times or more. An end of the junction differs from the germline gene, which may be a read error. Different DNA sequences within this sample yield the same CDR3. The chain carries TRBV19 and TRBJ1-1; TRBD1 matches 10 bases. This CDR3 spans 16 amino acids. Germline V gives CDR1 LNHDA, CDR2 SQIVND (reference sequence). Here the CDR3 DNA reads TGTGCCAGTCGACAGGGGGCCTTTCGGTCCGACACTGAGGCTTTCTTT. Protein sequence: CASRQGAFRSDTEAFF.

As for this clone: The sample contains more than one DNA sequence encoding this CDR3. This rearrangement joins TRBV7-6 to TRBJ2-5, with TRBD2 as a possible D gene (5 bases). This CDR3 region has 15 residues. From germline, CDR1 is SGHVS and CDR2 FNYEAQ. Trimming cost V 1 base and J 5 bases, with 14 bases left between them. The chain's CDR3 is CASSLDSGIRETQYF. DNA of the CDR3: TGTGCCAGCAGCTTAGATTCGGGGATTAGGGAGACCCAGTACTTC.

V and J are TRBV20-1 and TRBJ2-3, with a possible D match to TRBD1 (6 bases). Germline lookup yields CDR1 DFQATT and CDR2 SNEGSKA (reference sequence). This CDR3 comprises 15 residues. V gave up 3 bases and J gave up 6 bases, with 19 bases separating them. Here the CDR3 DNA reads TGCAGTGCTAGTTTTCAGGCAGGGGAAGGGGATACGCAGTATTTT. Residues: CSASFQAGEGDTQYF.

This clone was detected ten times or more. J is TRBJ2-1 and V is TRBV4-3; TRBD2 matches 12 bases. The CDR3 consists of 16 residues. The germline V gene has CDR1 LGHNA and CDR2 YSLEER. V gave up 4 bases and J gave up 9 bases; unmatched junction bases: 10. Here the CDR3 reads CASSRTLAGGIGEQFF. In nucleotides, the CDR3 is TGCGCCAGCAGCCGGACCCTAGCGGGAGGGATAGGTGAGCAGTTCTTC.

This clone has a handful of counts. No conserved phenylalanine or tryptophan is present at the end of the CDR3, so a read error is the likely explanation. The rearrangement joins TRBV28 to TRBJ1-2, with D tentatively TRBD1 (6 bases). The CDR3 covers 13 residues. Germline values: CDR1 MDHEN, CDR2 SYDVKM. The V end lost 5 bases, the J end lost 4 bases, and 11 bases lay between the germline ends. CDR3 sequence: CASSVQGSYGYTL. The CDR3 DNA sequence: TGTGCCAGCAGTGTGCAGGGGTCCTATGGCTACACCTTG.

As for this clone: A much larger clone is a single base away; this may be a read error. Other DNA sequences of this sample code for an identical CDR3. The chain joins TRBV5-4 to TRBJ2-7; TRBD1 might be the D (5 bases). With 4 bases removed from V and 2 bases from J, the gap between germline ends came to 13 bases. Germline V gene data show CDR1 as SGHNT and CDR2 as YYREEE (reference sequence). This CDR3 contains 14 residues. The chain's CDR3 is CASSTIDRAYEQYF. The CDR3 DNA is TGTGCCAGCAGCACGATTGACAGAGCCTACGAGCAGTACTTC.

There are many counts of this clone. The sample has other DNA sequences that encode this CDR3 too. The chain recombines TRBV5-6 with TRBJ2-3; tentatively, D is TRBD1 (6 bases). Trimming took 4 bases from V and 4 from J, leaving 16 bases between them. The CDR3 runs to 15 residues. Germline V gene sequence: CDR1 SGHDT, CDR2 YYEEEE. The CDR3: CASSPSRGVPDTQYF. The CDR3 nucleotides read TGTGCCAGCAGCCCAAGCAGGGGAGTCCCAGATACGCAGTATTTT. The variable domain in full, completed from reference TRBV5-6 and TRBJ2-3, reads DAGVTQSPTHLIKTRGQQVTLRCSPKSGHDTVSWYQQALGQGPQFIFQYYEEEERQRGNFPDRFSGHQFPNYSSELNVNALLLGDSALYLCASSPSRGVPDTQYFGPGTRLTVL.